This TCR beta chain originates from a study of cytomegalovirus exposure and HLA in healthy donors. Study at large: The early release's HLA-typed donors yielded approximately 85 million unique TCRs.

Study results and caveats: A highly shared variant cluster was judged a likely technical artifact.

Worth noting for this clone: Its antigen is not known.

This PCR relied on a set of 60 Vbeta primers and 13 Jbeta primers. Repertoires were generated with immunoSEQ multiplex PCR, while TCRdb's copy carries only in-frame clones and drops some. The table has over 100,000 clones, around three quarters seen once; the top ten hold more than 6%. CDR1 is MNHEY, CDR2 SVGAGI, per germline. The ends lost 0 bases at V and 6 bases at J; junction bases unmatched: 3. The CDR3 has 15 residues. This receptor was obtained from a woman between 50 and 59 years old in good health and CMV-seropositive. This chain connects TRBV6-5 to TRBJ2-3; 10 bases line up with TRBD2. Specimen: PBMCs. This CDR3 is CASSYSLAGGDTQYF. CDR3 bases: TGTGCCAGCAGTTACTCGTTAGCGGGGGGCGATACGCAGTATTTT.